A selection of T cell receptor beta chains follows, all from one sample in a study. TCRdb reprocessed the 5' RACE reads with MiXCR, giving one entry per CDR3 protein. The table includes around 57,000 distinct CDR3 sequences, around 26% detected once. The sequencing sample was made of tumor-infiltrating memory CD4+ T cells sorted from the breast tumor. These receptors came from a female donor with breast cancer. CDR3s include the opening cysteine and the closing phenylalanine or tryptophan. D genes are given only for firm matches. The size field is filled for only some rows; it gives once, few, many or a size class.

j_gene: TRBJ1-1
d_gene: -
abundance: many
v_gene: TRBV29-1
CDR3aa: CSVDGTMNTEAFF
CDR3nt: TGCAGCGTGGACGGTACAATGAACACTGAAGCTTTCTTT

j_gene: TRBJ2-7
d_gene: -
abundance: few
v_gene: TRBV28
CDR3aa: CASRGGGSYEQYF
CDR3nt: TGTGCCAGCAGGGGCGGCGGCTCCTACGAGCAGTACTTC

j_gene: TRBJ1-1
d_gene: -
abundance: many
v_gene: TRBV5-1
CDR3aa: CASSLATEEAFF
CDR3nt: TGCGCCAGCAGCTTGGCAACAGAGGAAGCTTTCTTT

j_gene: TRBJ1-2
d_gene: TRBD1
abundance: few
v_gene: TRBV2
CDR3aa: CASSVTGAGGGYTF
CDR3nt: TGTGCCAGCAGTGTCACAGGGGCTGGAGGGGGCTACACCTTC

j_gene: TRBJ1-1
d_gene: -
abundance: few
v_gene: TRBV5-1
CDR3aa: CASKMGKQGFVTSNTEAFF
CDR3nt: TGCGCCAGCAAGATGGGAAAACAGGGTTTTGTAACCTCGAACACTGAAGCTTTCTTT

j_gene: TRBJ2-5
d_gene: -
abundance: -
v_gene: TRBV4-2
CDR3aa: CASSQEGETQYF
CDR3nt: TGTGCCAGCAGCCAAGAGGGGGAGACCCAGTACTTC

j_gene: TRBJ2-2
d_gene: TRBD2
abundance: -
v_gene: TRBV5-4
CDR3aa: CASSRLAGGPGTGELFF
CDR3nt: TGTGCCAGCAGCAGACTAGCGGGAGGGCCCGGCACCGGGGAGCTGTTTTTT

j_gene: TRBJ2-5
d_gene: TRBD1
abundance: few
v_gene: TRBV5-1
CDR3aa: CASSSRDRSEETQYF
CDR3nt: TGCGCCAGCAGTTCCCGGGACAGGAGTGAAGAGACCCAGTACTTC

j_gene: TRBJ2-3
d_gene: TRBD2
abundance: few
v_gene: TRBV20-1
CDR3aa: CSAHPGLAGSSRGNTQYF
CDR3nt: TGCAGTGCTCACCCGGGACTAGCGGGATCCTCTCGGGGGAATACGCAGTATTTT

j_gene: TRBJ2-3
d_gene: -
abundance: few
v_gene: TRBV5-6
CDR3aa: CASSPATVDTQYF
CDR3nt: TGTGCCAGCAGCCCAGCGACAGTAGATACGCAGTATTTT

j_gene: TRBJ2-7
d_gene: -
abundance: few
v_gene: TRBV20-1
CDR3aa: CSAELSQPTYEQYF
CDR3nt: TGCAGTGCCGAACTATCACAGCCAACCTACGAGCAGTACTTC

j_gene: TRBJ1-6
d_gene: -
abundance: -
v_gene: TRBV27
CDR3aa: CASSPREIYNSPLHF
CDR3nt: TGTGCCAGCAGTCCCCGGGAAATCTATAATTCACCCCTCCACTTT

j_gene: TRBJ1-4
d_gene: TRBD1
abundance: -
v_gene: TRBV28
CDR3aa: CATRDRANEKLFF
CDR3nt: TGTGCCACGCGGGACAGGGCAAATGAAAAACTGTTTTTT

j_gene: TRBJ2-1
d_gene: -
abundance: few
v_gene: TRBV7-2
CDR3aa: CASSWVAGHEQFF
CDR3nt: TGTGCCAGCAGCTGGGTGGCGGGCCATGAGCAGTTCTTC

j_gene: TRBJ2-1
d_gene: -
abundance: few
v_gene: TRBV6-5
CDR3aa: CASSFRPGTLSYNEQFF
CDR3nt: TGTGCCAGCAGTTTTCGACCCGGGACACTATCCTACAATGAGCAGTTCTTC

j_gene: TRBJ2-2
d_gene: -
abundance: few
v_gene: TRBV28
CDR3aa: CASSLGTWVGTGELFF
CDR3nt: TGTGCCAGCAGTTTAGGGACCTGGGTTGGTACCGGGGAGCTGTTTTTT

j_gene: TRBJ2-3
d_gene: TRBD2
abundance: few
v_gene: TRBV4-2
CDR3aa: CASSQGTSGSGDTQYF
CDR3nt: TGTGCCAGCAGCCAAGGGACTAGCGGTAGTGGAGATACGCAGTATTTT

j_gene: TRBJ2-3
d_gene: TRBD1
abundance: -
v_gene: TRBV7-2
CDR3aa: CASSLGTGGPDTQYF
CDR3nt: TGTGCCAGCAGCTTAGGGACAGGGGGCCCAGATACGCAGTATTTT

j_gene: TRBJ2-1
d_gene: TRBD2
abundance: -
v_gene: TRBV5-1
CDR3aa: CASSTTSGGLRYEQFF
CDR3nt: TGCGCCAGCAGCACGACTAGCGGGGGACTAAGATATGAGCAGTTCTTC

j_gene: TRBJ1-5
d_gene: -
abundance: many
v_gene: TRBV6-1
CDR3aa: CASSEARPQPQHF
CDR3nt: TGTGCCAGCAGTGAAGCTCGTCCTCAGCCCCAGCATTTT

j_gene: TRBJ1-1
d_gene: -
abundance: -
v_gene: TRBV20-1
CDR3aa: CSATQGTNTEAFF
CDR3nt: TGCAGTGCTACCCAGGGAACGAACACTGAAGCTTTCTTT

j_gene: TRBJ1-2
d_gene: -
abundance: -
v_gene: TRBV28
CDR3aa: CASSSATDYGYTF
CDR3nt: TGTGCCAGCAGTTCCGCAACGGACTATGGCTACACCTTC

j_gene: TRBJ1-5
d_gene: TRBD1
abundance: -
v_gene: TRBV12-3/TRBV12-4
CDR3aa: CASSYDRGDQPQHF
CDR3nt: TGTGCCAGCAGCTACGACAGGGGGGATCAGCCCCAGCATTTT

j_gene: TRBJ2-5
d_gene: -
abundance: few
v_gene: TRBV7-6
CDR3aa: CASSLGVQETQYF
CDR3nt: TGTGCCAGCAGCTTAGGAGTTCAAGAGACCCAGTACTTC

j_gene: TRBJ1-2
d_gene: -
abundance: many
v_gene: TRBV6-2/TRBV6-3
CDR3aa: CASRGVVQDQGYTF
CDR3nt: TGTGCCAGCAGGGGCGTCGTGCAGGACCAAGGCTACACCTTC

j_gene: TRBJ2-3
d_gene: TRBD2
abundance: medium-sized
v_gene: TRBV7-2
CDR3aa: CASSLVGTSGASTDTQYF
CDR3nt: TGTGCCAGCAGCTTAGTAGGGACTAGCGGGGCCAGCACAGATACGCAGTATTTT

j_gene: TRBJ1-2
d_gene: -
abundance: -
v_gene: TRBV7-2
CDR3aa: CASSFLTPNYGYTF
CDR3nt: TGTGCCAGCAGCTTTCTGACGCCGAACTATGGCTACACCTTC

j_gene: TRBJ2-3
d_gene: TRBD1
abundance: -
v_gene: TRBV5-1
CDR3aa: CASSLGQGITTASTDTQYF
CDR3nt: TGCGCCAGCAGCTTGGGACAGGGTATCACCACCGCTAGCACAGATACGCAGTATTTT

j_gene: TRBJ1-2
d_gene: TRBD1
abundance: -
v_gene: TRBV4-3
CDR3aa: CASSQEWGGGTGFGYTF
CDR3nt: TGCGCCAGCAGCCAAGAATGGGGCGGAGGGACAGGGTTCGGCTACACCTTC

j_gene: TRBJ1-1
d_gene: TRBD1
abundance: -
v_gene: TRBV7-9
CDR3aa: CASSSQGARTEAFF
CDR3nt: TGTGCCAGCAGCTCACAGGGGGCAAGGACTGAAGCTTTCTTT

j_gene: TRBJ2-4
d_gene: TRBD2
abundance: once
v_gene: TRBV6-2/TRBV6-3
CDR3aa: CASSYSGTRSNIQYF
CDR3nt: TGTGCCAGCAGTTACTCAGGGACTAGATCAAACATTCAGTACTTC

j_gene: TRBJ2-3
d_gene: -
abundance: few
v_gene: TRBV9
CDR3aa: CASSVTRESDTQYF
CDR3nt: TGTGCCAGCAGCGTTACCCGGGAATCAGATACGCAGTATTTT

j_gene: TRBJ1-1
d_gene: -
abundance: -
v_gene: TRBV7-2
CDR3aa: CASSIRWSQLAFF
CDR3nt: TGTGCCAGCAGCATTAGGTGGAGTCAGCTAGCTTTCTTT

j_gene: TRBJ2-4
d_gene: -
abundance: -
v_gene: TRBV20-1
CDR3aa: CSALDRRKNIQYF
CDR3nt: TGCAGTGCTTTAGACAGGCGGAAAAACATTCAGTACTTC

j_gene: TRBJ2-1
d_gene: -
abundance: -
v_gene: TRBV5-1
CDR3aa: CASSRNGVDTDNEQFF
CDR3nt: TGCGCCAGCAGCCGTAACGGGGTGGACACGGACAATGAGCAGTTCTTC

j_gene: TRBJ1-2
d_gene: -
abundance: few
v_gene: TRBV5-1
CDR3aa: CASSLDGGRTNYGYTF
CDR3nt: TGCGCCAGCAGCTTGGATGGGGGCCGTACTAACTATGGCTACACCTTC

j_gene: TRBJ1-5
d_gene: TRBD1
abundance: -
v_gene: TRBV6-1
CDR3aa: CASSEFGTVIGQPQHF
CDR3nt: TGTGCCAGCAGTGAGTTCGGGACAGTCATTGGGCAGCCCCAGCATTTT

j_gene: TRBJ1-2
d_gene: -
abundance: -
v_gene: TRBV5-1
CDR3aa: CASSYRVNYGYTF
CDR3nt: TGCGCCAGCAGTTACAGGGTGAACTATGGCTACACCTTC

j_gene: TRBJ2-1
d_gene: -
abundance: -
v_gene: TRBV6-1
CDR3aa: CASSEAGIKQFF
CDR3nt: TGTGCCAGCAGTGAAGCCGGAATTAAGCAGTTCTTC

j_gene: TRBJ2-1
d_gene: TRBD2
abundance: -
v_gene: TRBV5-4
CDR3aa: CASSSQREFHNEQFF
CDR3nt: TGTGCCAGCAGCTCCCAGCGGGAGTTTCACAATGAGCAGTTCTTC

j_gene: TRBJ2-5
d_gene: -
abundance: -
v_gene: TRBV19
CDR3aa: CASSIGQVETQYF
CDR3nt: TGTGCCAGTAGTATTGGGCAGGTGGAGACCCAGTACTTC

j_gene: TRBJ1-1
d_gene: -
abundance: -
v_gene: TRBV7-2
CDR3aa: CASSLSRDNEAFF
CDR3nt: TGTGCCAGCAGCTTATCCAGGGATAATGAAGCTTTCTTT

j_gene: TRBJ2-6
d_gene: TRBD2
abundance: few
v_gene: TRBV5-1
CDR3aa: CASSPYSGGRSSGANVLTF
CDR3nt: TGCGCCAGCAGCCCCTATAGCGGGGGGCGGAGCTCTGGGGCCAACGTCCTGACTTTC

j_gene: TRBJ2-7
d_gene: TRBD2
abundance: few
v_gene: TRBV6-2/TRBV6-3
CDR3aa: CASRFVGGSSYEQYF
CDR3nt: TGTGCCAGCCGCTTTGTCGGCGGGAGCTCCTACGAGCAGTACTTC

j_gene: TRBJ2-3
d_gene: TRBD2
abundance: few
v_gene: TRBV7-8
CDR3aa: CASSLVSGGAADTQYF
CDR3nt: TGTGCCAGCAGCTTAGTTAGCGGGGGAGCCGCAGATACGCAGTATTTT

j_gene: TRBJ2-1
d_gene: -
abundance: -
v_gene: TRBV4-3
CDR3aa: CASSHVSSGTNEQFF
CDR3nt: TGTGCCAGCAGCCATGTCTCCTCAGGGACCAATGAGCAGTTCTTC